The clone carrying this T cell receptor beta chain was detected once. Its specificity is not known. A single record per CDR3 protein comes from TCRdb applying MiXCR to the RACE reads. The sample contains fewer than 300,000 distinct CDR3 sequences, more than 6.5% of which appear only once. The source of the sample is a study of human T cells and chemical hapten exposure. Study-level background: The scalp of each patient received a weekly diphenylcyclopropenone dose for the full roughly 22-week study.

Findings and limits, study-wide: Positive correlation was observed between PT1 expanded TCR counts and patch test score.

Time point described: pre-sensitization, week 0. Indicated treatment: therapeutic diphenylcyclopropenone sensitization with weekly scalp DPC. This material consisted of whole blood, taken in connection with sensitization to the hapten diphenylcyclopropenone (DPC). The receptor's source is a woman between 40 and 50 years old with alopecia areata. Some clones in this sample may be carry-over from other donors' samples.

CDR3: CASSYIQAGELFF. CDR3 in DNA: TGCGCCAGCAGCTATATCCAGGCCGGGGAGCTGTTTTTT. V and J are TRBV5-1 and TRBJ2-2, with D unclear. CDR1 is SGHRS and CDR2 is YFSETQ in the germline V gene. With 3 bases removed from V and 6 bases from J, the gap between germline ends came to 9 bases. The CDR3 covers 13 residues.